This T cell receptor beta chain stems from a study of beta chain features in type 1 diabetes. Broader study findings: Shorter TCRB CDR3s, moderately but significantly so, were found in Type 1 diabetes patients in all four CD4+ subsets.

About this clone: What it recognizes is unknown.

The entirety of the isolated RNA underwent reverse transcription, so expressed TCRB transcripts were sequenced. Only in-frame clones appear in the TCRdb table, and some are missing; sequencing was by immunoSEQ multiplex PCR. This sample has around 310,000 clones, with 9.5% to 12% found just once. V was clipped by 3 bases and J by 5 bases; unmatched bases: 1. Germline V gene lookup returns CDR1 KGHSH and CDR2 LQKENI. The CDR3 consists of 14 residues. This clonotype originated in a woman in her twenties or thirties in good health. The sample comprised naive CD4+ T cells from blood. This chain uses TRBV18 with TRBJ2-2, with 9 bases matching TRBD1. The CDR3 DNA reads as TGTGCCAGCTCACCGGACAGGGGAACCGGGGAGCTGTTTTTT. Its translation: CASSPDRGTGELFF. The full variable domain, completed using reference TRBV18 and TRBJ2-2, is NAGVMQNPRHLVRRRGQEARLRCSPMKGHSHVYWYRQLPEEGLKFMVYLQKENIIDESGMPKERFSAEFPKEGPSILRIQQVVRGDSAAYFCASSPDRGTGELFFGEGSRLTVL.